This T cell receptor beta chain derives from a study of shared clonotypes between healthy human individuals. Trimming shortened V by 5 bases and J by 5 bases, and 12 bases separated the two germline ends. The V gene's germline CDR1 is MNHEY and CDR2 SVGAGI. The CDR3 runs 14 residues. Regarding this clone: Other DNA sequences in the same sample also yield this CDR3.

This table comes from immunoSEQ multiplex PCR, and its TCRdb copy is limited to in-frame clones, with some not included. This table has fewer than 550,000 clones, roughly 79% appearing once. The sample consisted of PBMCs. J is TRBJ2-2 and V is TRBV6-5, with D perhaps TRBD1 (5 bases). The TCR sequence derives from a woman in her thirties or forties in good health. Some clones in this sample may be carry-over from other donors' samples. CDR3 sequence reads: CASSHNRITGELFF. The CDR3 DNA follows: TGTGCCAGCAGTCACAACAGGATAACCGGGGAGCTGTTTTTT.